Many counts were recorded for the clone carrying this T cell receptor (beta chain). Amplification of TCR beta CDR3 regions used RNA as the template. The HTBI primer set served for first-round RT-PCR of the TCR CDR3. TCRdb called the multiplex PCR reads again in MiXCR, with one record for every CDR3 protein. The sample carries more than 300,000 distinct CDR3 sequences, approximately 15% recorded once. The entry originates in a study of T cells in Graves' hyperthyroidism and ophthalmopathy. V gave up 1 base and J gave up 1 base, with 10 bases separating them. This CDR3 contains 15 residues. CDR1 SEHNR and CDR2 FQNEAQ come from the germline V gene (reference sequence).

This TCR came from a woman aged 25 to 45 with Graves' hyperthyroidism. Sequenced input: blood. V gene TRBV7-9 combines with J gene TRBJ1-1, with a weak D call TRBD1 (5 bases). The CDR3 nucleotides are TGTGCCAGCAGCTTAGGGAGGGGAGGGAACACTGAAGCTTTCTTT. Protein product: CASSLGRGGNTEAFF.